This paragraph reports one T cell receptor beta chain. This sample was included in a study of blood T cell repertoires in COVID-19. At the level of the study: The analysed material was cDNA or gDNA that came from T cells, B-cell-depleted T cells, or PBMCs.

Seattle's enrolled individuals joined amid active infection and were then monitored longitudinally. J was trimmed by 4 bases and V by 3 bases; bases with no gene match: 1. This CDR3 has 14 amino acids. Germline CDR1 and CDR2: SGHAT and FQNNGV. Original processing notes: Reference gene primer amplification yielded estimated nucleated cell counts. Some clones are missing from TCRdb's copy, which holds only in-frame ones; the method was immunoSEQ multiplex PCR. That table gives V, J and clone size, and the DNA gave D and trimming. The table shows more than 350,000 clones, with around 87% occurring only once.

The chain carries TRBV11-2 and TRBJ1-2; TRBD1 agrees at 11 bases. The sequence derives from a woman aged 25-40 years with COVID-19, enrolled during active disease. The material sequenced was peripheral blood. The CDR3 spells CASSLDRGPYGYTF. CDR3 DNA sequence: TGTGCCAGCAGCTTGGACAGGGGGCCCTATGGCTACACCTTC.